This TCR beta chain was captured by sequencing in a study of shared clonotypes between healthy human individuals. The germline V gene encodes CDR1 SNHLY and CDR2 FYNNEI. Trimming stripped 6 bases from V and 7 bases from J, with 9 bases between. The CDR3 spans 12 residues. The study ran the assay at deep level. Produced via immunoSEQ multiplex PCR; TCRdb's table is partial and in-frame only. This sample has 640,000 or so clones; 72% occur once, and the top ten carry under 2%. This clone was detected once. The sample comprised memory CD4+ T cells sorted from blood. Subset defined: CD45RA-negative fraction. The receptor was derived from a woman aged 30 to 39 in good health. This chain links TRBV2 with TRBJ1-4; D is undetermined. CDR3 in DNA: TGTGCCAGCAGAATCCTGAGTGAAAAACTGTTTTTT. This sequence encodes CASRILSEKLFF.